This record concerns one T cell receptor (beta chain) sequence. The sample holds other DNA sequences that translate to the same CDR3. This CDR3 is 12 amino acids long. The V gene lost 7 bases and the J gene lost 4 bases, with 10 bases spanning the gap. Measured with immunoSEQ multiplex PCR; TCRdb has only the in-frame clones, and not every one. The repertoire includes about 250,000 clones, 70% to 90% of them detected once, and 3% to 3.5% sits in the top ten. The data belong to a study of blood T cell repertoires in COVID-19. The receptor comes from a man aged 18 to 35 with active or convalescent COVID-19. Material: peripheral blood. The rearrangement uses TRBV12-3 or TRBV12-4 and TRBJ1-1; no reliable D call. In DNA, the CDR3 is TGTGCCAGCACCCTCGGGGTCACTGAAGCTTTCTTT. It translates to CASTLGVTEAFF.